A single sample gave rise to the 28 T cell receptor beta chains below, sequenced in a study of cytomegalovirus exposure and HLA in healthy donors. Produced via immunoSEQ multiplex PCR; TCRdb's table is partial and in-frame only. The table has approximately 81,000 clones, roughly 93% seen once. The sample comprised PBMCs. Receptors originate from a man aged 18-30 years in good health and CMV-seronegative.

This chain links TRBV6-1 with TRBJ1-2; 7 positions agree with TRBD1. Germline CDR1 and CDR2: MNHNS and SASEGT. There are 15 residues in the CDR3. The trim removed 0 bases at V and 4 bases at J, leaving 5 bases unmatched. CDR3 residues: CASSEARTGLYGYTF. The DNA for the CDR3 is TGTGCCAGCAGTGAAGCTCGGACAGGCCTCTATGGCTACACCTTC.

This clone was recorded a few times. DNA for the CDR3: TGTGCCAGCAGCTTAAATGTTGGCGGTTTGGGTGGCTACACCTTC. Encoded protein: CASSLNVGGLGGYTF. The V call is TRBV7-3, the J call TRBJ1-2; D uncertain. CDR1 is SGHTA, CDR2 FQGTGA, per germline. V was pared by 1 base and J by 7 bases, with 16 bases between. This CDR3 has 15 residues.

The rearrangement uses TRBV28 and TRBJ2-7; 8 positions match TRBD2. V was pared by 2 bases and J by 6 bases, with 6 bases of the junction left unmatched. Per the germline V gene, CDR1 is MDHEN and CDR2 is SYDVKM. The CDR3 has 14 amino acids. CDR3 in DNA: TGTGCCAGCAGTTTACCCCGGACTAGCTCCGAGCAGTACTTC. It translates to CASSLPRTSSEQYF. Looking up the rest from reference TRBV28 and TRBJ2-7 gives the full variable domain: DVKVTQSSRYLVKRTGEKVFLECVQDMDHENMFWYRQDPGLGLRLIYFSYDVKMKEKGDIPEGYSVSREKKERFSLILESASTNQTSMYLCASSLPRTSSEQYFGPGTRLTVT.

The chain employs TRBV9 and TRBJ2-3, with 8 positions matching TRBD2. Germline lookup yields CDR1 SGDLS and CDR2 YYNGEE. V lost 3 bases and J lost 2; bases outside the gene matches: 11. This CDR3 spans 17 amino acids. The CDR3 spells CASSARSGGVPTDTQYF. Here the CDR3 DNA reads TGTGCCAGCAGCGCCCGATCCGGGGGGGTCCCCACAGATACGCAGTATTTT.

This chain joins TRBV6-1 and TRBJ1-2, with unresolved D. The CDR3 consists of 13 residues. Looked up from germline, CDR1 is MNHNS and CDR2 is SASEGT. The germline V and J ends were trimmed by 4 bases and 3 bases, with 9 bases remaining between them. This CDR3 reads CASSVGGDYGYTF. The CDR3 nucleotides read TGTGCCAGCAGTGTGGGAGGTGACTATGGCTACACCTTC.

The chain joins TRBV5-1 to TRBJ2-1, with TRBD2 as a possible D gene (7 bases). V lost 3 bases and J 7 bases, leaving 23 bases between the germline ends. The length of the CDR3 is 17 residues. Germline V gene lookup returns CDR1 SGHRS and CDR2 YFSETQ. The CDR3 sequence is CASSSYPTEGGGNEQFF. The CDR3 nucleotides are TGCGCCAGCAGCTCTTACCCTACTGAAGGGGGGGGGAATGAGCAGTTCTTC.

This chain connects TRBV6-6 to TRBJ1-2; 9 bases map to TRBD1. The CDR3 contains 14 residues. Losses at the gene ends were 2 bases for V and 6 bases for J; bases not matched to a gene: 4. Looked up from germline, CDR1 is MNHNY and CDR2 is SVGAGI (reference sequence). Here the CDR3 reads CASSYDNRGHGYTF. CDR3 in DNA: TGTGCCAGCAGTTACGACAACAGGGGGCATGGCTACACCTTC.

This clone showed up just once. CDR3 sequence reads: CASSTPSTETYEQYF. The CDR3 DNA reads as TGTGCCAGCAGCACTCCGTCGACGGAGACCTACGAGCAGTACTTC. This chain connects TRBV5-4 to TRBJ2-7; D is uncertain. CDR3 length: 15 residues. V was cut by 4 bases and J by 2 bases, with 16 bases left in between. Looked up from germline, CDR1 is SGHNT and CDR2 is YYREEE (reference sequence).

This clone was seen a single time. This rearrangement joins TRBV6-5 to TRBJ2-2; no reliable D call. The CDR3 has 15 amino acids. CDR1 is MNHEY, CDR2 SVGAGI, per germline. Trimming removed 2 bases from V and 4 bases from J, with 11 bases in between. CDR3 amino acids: CASSYPTSGTGELFF. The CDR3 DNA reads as TGTGCCAGCAGTTACCCAACGTCGGGCACCGGGGAGCTGTTTTTT.

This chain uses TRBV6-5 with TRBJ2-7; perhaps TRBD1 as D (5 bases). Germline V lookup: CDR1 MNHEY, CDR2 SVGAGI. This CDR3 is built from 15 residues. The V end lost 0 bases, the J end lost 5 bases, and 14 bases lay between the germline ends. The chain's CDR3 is CASSYSGVRSDEQYF. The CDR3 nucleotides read TGTGCCAGCAGTTACTCAGGGGTACGTTCCGACGAGCAGTACTTC.

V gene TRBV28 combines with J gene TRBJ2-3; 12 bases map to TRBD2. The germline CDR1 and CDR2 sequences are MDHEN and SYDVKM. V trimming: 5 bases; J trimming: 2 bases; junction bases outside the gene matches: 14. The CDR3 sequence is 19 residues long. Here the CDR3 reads CASSPSSGRAGFFTDTQYF. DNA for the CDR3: TGTGCCAGCAGTCCCTCTAGCGGGAGGGCCGGGTTTTTCACAGATACGCAGTATTTT.

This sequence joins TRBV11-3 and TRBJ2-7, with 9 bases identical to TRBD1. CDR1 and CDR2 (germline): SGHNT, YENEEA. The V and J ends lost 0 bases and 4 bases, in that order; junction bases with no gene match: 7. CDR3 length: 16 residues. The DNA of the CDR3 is TGTGCCAGCAGCTTAGACGGACAGGGGTGGCTTTACGAGCAGTACTTC. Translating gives CASSLDGQGWLYEQYF.

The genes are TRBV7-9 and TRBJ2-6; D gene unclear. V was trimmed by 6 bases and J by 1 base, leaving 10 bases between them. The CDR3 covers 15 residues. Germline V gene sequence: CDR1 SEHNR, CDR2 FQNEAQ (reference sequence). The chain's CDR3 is CASSSKPSGANVLTF. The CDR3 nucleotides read TGTGCCAGCAGTAGTAAACCTTCTGGGGCCAACGTCCTGACTTTC.

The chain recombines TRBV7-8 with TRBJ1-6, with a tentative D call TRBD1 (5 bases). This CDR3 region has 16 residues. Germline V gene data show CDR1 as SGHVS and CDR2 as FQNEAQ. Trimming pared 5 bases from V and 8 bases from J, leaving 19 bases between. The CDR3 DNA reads TGTGCCAGCAGCCACTTCACCGGGGCGGGGGATTCACCCCTCCACTTT. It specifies CASSHFTGAGDSPLHF.

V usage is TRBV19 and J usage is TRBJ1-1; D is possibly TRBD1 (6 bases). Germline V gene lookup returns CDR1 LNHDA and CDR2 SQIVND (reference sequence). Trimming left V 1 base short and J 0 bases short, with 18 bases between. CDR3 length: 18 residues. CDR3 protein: CASSIVAGGGRMNTEAFF. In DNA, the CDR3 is TGTGCCAGTAGTATAGTAGCAGGCGGGGGGCGCATGAACACTGAAGCTTTCTTT.

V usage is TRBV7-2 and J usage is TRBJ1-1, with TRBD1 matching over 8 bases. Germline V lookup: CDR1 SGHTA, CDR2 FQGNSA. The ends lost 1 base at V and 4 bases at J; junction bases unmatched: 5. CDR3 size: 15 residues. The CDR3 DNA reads TGTGCCAGCAGCTTAGTGGTGACAGGGGCCACTGAAGCTTTCTTT. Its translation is CASSLVVTGATEAFF.

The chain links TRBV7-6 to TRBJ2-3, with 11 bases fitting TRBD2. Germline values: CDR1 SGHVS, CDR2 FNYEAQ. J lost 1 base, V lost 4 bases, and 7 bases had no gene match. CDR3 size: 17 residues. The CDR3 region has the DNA TGTGCCAGCAGCTCCTCTATAGCGGGGGGGCGCACAGATACGCAGTATTTT. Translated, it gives CASSSSIAGGRTDTQYF.

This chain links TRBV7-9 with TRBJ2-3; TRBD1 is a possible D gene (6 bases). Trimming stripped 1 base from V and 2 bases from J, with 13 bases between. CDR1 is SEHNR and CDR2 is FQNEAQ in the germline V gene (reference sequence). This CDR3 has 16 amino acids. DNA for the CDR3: TGTGCCAGCAGCTTAGGCCCAGGGGACAACACAGATACGCAGTATTTT. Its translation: CASSLGPGDNTDTQYF. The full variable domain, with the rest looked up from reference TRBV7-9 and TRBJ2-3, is DTGVSQNPRHKITKRGQNVTFRCDPISEHNRLYWYRQTLGQGPEFLTYFQNEAQLEKSRLLSDRFSAERPKGSFSTLEIQRTEQGDSAMYLCASSLGPGDNTDTQYFGPGTRLTVL.

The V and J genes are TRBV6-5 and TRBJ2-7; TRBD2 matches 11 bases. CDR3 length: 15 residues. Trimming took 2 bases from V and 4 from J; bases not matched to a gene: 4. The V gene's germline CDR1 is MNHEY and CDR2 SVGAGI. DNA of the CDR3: TGTGCCAGCAGTTACCTTAGCGGGGGGGATTACGAGCAGTACTTC. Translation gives CASSYLSGGDYEQYF.

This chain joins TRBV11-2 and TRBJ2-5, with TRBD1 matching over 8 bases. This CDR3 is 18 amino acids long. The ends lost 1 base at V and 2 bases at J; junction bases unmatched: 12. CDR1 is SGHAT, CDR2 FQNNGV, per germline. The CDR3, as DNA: TGTGCCAGCAGCTTAGTCCTCGGTCAGGGGGCACGTCAAGAGACCCAGTACTTC. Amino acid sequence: CASSLVLGQGARQETQYF. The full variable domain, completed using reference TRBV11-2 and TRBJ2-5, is EAGVAQSPRYKIIEKRQSVAFWCNPISGHATLYWYQQILGQGPKLLIQFQNNGVVDDSQLPKDRFSAERLKGVDSTLKIQPAKLEDSAVYLCASSLVLGQGARQETQYFGPGTRLLVL.

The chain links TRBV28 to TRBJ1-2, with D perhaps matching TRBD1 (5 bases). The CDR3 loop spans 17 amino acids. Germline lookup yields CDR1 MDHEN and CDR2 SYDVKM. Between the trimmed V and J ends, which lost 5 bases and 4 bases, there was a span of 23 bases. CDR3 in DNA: TGTGCCAGCAGTCCGAGGACAAGACCCCAGGGCCTCTATGGCTACACCTTC. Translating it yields CASSPRTRPQGLYGYTF.

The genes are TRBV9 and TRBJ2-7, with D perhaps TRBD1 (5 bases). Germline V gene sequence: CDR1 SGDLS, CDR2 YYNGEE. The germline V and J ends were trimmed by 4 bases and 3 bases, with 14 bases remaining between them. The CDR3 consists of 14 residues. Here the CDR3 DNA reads TGTGCCAGCAGCTCCTCAGGGATATTCTACGAGCAGTACTTC. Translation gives CASSSSGIFYEQYF.

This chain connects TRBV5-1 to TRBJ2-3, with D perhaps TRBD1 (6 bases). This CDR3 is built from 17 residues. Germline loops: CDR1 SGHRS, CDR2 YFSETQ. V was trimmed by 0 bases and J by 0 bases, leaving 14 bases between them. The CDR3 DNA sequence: TGCGCCAGCAGCTTGGAGGGTGGGACACGGAGCACAGATACGCAGTATTTT. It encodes CASSLEGGTRSTDTQYF. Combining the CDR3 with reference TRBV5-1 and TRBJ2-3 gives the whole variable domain KAGVTQTPRYLIKTRGQQVTLSCSPISGHRSVSWYQQTPGQGLQFLFEYFSETQRNKGNFPGRFSGRQFSNSRSEMNVSTLELGDSALYLCASSLEGGTRSTDTQYFGPGTRLTVL.

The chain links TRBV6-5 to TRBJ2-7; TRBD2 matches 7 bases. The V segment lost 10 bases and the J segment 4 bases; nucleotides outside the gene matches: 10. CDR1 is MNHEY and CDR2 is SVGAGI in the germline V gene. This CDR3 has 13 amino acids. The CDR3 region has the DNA TGTGCCACGGGGAGGGCCACTTCGTACGAGCAGTACTTC. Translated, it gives CATGRATSYEQYF.

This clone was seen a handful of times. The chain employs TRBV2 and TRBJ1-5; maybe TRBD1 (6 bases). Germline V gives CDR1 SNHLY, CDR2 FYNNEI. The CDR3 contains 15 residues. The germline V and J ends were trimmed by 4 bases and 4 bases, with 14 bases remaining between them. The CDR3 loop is CASSALTGKNQPQHF. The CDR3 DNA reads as TGTGCCAGCAGTGCTTTGACAGGAAAAAATCAGCCCCAGCATTTT.

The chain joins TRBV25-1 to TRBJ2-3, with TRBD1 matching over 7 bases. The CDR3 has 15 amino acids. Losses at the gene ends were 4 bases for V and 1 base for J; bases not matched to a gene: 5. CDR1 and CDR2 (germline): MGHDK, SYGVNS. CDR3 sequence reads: CASSVRQGGTDTQYF. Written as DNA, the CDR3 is TGTGCCAGCAGTGTCCGACAGGGCGGCACAGATACGCAGTATTTT.

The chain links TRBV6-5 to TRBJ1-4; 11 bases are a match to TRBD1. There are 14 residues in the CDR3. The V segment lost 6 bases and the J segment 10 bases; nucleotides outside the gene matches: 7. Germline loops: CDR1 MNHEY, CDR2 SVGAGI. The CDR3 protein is CASRRTGGDGKLFF. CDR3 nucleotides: TGTGCCAGCAGGCGGACAGGGGGCGACGGAAAACTGTTTTTT.

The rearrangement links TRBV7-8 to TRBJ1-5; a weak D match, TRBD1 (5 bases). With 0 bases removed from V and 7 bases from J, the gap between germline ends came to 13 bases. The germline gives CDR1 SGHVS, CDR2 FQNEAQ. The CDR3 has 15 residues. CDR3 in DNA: TGTGCCAGCAGCTTAGCAACCGGGGGTAGCCAGCCCCAGCATTTT. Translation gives CASSLATGGSQPQHF. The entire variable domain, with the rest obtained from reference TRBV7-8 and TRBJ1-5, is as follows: GAGVSQSPRYKVAKRGQDVALRCDPISGHVSLFWYQQALGQGPEFLTYFQNEAQLDKSGLPSDRFFAERPEGSVSTLKIQRTQQEDSAVYLCASSLATGGSQPQHFGDGTRLSIL.